The 25 T cell receptor beta chains reported below all come from one sample, sequenced in a study of T cell responses to AZD1222 COVID-19 vaccine. Sequenced by immunoSEQ multiplex PCR; TCRdb stores in-frame clones only, minus some. In the table there are approximately 100,000 clones, around 90% of which are singletons. Sequences were derived from peripheral blood, sampled on day 0 of MenACWY control vaccination. Every receptor here comes from an adult in good health.

This rearrangement joins TRBV28 to TRBJ1-1, with TRBD1 identical over 8 bases. The CDR3 is 15 amino acids. Germline loops: CDR1 MDHEN, CDR2 SYDVKM. The J segment lost 1 base and the V segment lost 7 bases, leaving 8 bases of the junction unmatched. The CDR3 DNA reads as TGTGCCAGCAACTCCCCAGGGGGCACGAACACTGAAGCTTTCTTT. Translated: CASNSPGGTNTEAFF.

The chain links TRBV2 to TRBJ2-1; TRBD2 is a possible D gene (6 bases). The CDR3 is 15 amino acids. The V gene's germline CDR1 is SNHLY and CDR2 FYNNEI. V was pared by 5 bases and J by 7 bases, with 18 bases between. In DNA form, the CDR3 reads TGTGCCAGCAGTAGCCCCGCAAGACGGGGGAATGAGCAGTTCTTC. Amino acids: CASSSPARRGNEQFF. Looking up the rest from reference TRBV2 and TRBJ2-1 gives the full variable domain: EPEVTQTPSHQVTQMGQEVILRCVPISNHLYFYWYRQILGQKVEFLVSFYNNEISEKSEIFDDQFSVERPDGSNFTLKIRSTKLEDSAMYFCASSSPARRGNEQFFGPGTRLTVL.

V usage is TRBV19 and J usage is TRBJ1-5; a possible D gene is TRBD1 (6 bases). V was cut by 2 bases and J by 0 bases, with 23 bases left in between. Germline-derived CDR1 and CDR2 are LNHDA and SQIVND (reference sequence). This CDR3 is 20 amino acids long. The CDR3 nucleotides read TGTGCCAGTAGTATACCGCAGGGGAAGGATCGGGTCTATAGCAATCAGCCCCAGCATTTT. As protein: CASSIPQGKDRVYSNQPQHF.

This chain links TRBV12-3 or TRBV12-4 with TRBJ1-1, with a weak D call TRBD1 (5 bases). Trimming cost V 6 bases and J 6 bases, with 11 bases left between them. The length of the CDR3 is 12 residues. CDR3 coding DNA: TGTGCCAGCAGGACCAGGGATCCTGAAGCTTTCTTT. Translated, it gives CASRTRDPEAFF.

The V gene is TRBV19, the J gene TRBJ1-2; 7 bases align to TRBD1. Per the germline V gene, CDR1 is LNHDA and CDR2 is SQIVND (reference sequence). This CDR3 contains 15 residues. The ends lost 9 bases at V and 3 bases at J; junction bases unmatched: 13. For the CDR3, the DNA is TGTGCCAGCACAGGGGACAGCCTGGGCCACTATGGCTACACCTTC. Residues: CASTGDSLGHYGYTF.

This clone was picked up one time. The V call is TRBV7-6, the J call TRBJ2-5; possible D gene TRBD2, 8 bases. Trimming stripped 5 bases from V and 1 base from J, with 20 bases between. This CDR3 contains 17 residues. Germline V gene data show CDR1 as SGHVS and CDR2 as FNYEAQ. Written as DNA, the CDR3 is TGTGCCAGCAGCCCAAACAGGGGCGGGAGGCCCCAAGAGACCCAGTACTTC. Translated, it gives CASSPNRGGRPQETQYF.

The chain employs TRBV6-2 or TRBV6-3 and TRBJ1-5; D perhaps matches TRBD1 (5 bases). CDR1 is MNHEY and CDR2 is SVGEGT in the germline V gene. Between the trimmed V and J ends, which lost 2 bases and 6 bases, there was a span of 5 bases. The CDR3 length is 12 residues. CDR3 DNA: TGTGCCAGCAGTTACGGGGGTCAGCCCCAGCATTTT. It specifies CASSYGGQPQHF.

The chain joins TRBV5-1 to TRBJ2-7; 7 bases agree with TRBD2. This CDR3 has 13 residues. CDR1 and CDR2 from the germline V gene are SGHRS and YFSETQ. Trimming removed 5 bases from V and 4 bases from J; junction bases left unmatched: 6. CDR3 DNA: TGCGCCAGCAGGGCGGGAGAAAGGTACGAGCAGTACTTC. It specifies CASRAGERYEQYF.

This clone appeared once. The chain links TRBV3-1 (or the pseudogene TRBV3-2) to TRBJ2-5; 12 positions match TRBD2. CDR1 is LGHDT, CDR2 YNNKEL, per germline (reference sequence). V lost 0 bases to trimming and J lost 5 bases; unmatched junction nucleotides: 4. The CDR3 totals 16 residues. In DNA form, the CDR3 reads TGTGCCAGCAGCCAAGACCCCGGACTAGCGGGGGAGACCCAGTACTTC. Its protein product is CASSQDPGLAGETQYF.

This sequence joins TRBV6-4 and TRBJ1-6; weak D call: TRBD1 (6 bases). V dropped 9 bases and J dropped 7 bases, with 16 bases sitting between them. The CDR3 has 14 residues. In germline, CDR1 is MRHNA, CDR2 SNTAGT. The CDR3 region is CASAAGATNSPLHF. The CDR3 nucleotides are TGTGCCAGTGCGGCGGGGGCGACGAATTCACCCCTCCACTTT.

The chain employs TRBV5-4 and TRBJ2-1, with 7 positions matching TRBD1. Germline CDR1 reads SGHNT; CDR2 reads YYREEE (reference sequence). Germline trimming cut 0 bases from V and 9 bases from J; bases unmatched to any gene: 6. This CDR3 comprises 14 residues. CDR3 loop: CASSLAGSGGEQFF. CDR3 bases: TGTGCCAGCAGCTTGGCGGGTTCAGGGGGTGAGCAGTTCTTC.

This chain joins TRBV27 and TRBJ1-2; D not resolved. Germline CDR1 reads MNHEY; CDR2 reads SMNVEV (reference sequence). This CDR3 comprises 13 residues. Trimming pared 3 bases from V and 5 bases from J, leaving 10 bases between. DNA of the CDR3: TGTGCCAGCAGTTTTGCGGGGAATTATGGCTACACCTTC. Residues: CASSFAGNYGYTF.

A word on this clone: At the DNA level, this CDR3 is encoded by other sequences in the same sample as well. The chain recombines TRBV14 with TRBJ1-1; D is possibly TRBD1 (6 bases). CDR1 SGHDN and CDR2 FVKESK come from the germline V gene. Trimming took off 1 base at V and 0 bases at J, with 9 bases between the two ends. The CDR3 contains 15 residues. The CDR3 DNA reads as TGTGCCAGCAGCCAAGCAGGGGCTCTGAACACTGAAGCTTTCTTT. The encoded protein is CASSQAGALNTEAFF.

This clone was recorded a few times. V usage is TRBV28 and J usage is TRBJ1-1; D may be TRBD1 (6 bases). Germline loops: CDR1 MDHEN, CDR2 SYDVKM. V lost 5 bases to trimming and J lost 6 bases, with 19 bases between them. The CDR3 loop spans 15 amino acids. The CDR3: CASSQRTEGRPEAFF. CDR3 sequence (DNA): TGTGCCAGCAGTCAAAGGACAGAGGGAAGACCTGAAGCTTTCTTT. Drawing the rest from reference TRBV28 and TRBJ1-1, the complete variable domain is DVKVTQSSRYLVKRTGEKVFLECVQDMDHENMFWYRQDPGLGLRLIYFSYDVKMKEKGDIPEGYSVSREKKERFSLILESASTNQTSMYLCASSQRTEGRPEAFFGQGTRLTVV.

This clone was seen a single time. Germline and junction disagree at one end, which may indicate a read error. This CDR3 reads CASSRGLAGDNEQFF. The CDR3 DNA reads TGTGCTAGCAGCCGGGGACTAGCGGGGGACAATGAGCAGTTCTTC. The chain is built from TRBV7-7 and TRBJ2-1; 14 nucleotides line up with TRBD2. The CDR3 totals 15 residues. Germline lookup yields CDR1 SSHAT and CDR2 FNYEAQ (reference sequence).

The chain carries TRBV5-5 and TRBJ2-1, with a weak D call TRBD2 (6 bases). V was trimmed by 4 bases and J by 2 bases, leaving 16 bases between them. Germline-derived CDR1 and CDR2 are SGHKS and YYEKEE (reference sequence). CDR3 length equals 16 residues. The CDR3 DNA sequence: TGTGCCAGCAGCGAAAGACTAGAATCCACCTACAATGAGCAGTTCTTC. As protein: CASSERLESTYNEQFF.

J is TRBJ1-5 and V is TRBV10-3, with D possibly TRBD1 on 5 matching bases. Germline CDR1 and CDR2: ENHRY and SYGVKD. The V end lost 0 bases, the J end lost 0 bases, and 9 bases lay between the germline ends. This CDR3 is 16 amino acids long. CDR3 in amino acids: CAISESGVDSNQPQHF. As DNA, the CDR3 is TGTGCCATCAGTGAGTCAGGGGTGGATAGCAATCAGCCCCAGCATTTT.

This chain uses TRBV7-2 with TRBJ1-5; 7 bases line up with TRBD1. J was trimmed by 9 bases and V by 4 bases; bases with no gene match: 9. The CDR3 totals 14 residues. Germline V CDR1 and CDR2: SGHTA, FQGNSA. This CDR3 reads CASSSETGARPQHF. The CDR3 nucleotides read TGTGCCAGCAGCTCAGAAACAGGGGCTCGGCCCCAGCATTTT.

The genes are TRBV27 and TRBJ2-1; D gene ambiguous. Trimming pared 3 bases from V and 9 bases from J, leaving 9 bases between. This CDR3 contains 12 residues. Germline loops: CDR1 MNHEY, CDR2 SMNVEV (reference sequence). The CDR3 bases are TGTGCCAGCAGTTTGGGGAATAGTGAGCAGTTCTTC. Encoded protein: CASSLGNSEQFF.

This rearrangement joins TRBV4-1 to TRBJ1-5, with D hard to call. Deletions cut 3 bases from V and 5 bases from J, with 20 bases between. The length of the CDR3 is 17 residues. Germline lookup yields CDR1 MGHRA and CDR2 YSYEKL. The CDR3 nucleotides are TGCGCCAGCAGCCATTCAGTCGCGCGGGGAGCCTATCAGCCCCAGCATTTT. Translating it yields CASSHSVARGAYQPQHF.

Here the CDR3 DNA reads TGTGCCAGCAGCTTAGATCCCGACCCGAAGGCCAATGAGCAGTTCTTC. Its protein is CASSLDPDPKANEQFF. This sequence joins TRBV7-3 and TRBJ2-1, with D uncertain. V lost 2 bases to trimming and J lost 6 bases, with 17 bases between them. Germline assignment: CDR1 SGHTA and CDR2 FQGTGA. This CDR3 has 16 residues.

The chain joins TRBV19 to TRBJ1-1, with 9 bases identical to TRBD1. CDR3 length: 15 residues. Germline CDR1 and CDR2: LNHDA and SQIVND (reference sequence). With 6 bases clipped from V and 6 bases from J, the junction kept 11 bases outside the gene matches. The CDR3 protein is CASSPNRDRVAEAFF. As DNA, the CDR3 is TGTGCCAGTAGCCCAAACCGGGACAGGGTTGCTGAAGCTTTCTTT.

The J gene is TRBJ1-1, the V gene TRBV5-6, with 9 positions matching TRBD1. The CDR3 runs 15 residues. The ends lost 4 bases at V and 3 bases at J; junction bases unmatched: 7. Germline values: CDR1 SGHDT, CDR2 YYEEEE. CDR3 protein: CASSEVGQGYTEAFF. As DNA, the CDR3 is TGTGCCAGCAGCGAGGTGGGACAGGGTTACACTGAAGCTTTCTTT.

The chain recombines TRBV7-2 with TRBJ1-5; maybe TRBD1 (5 bases). The CDR3 length is 16 residues. CDR1 SGHTA and CDR2 FQGNSA come from the germline V gene. V lost 1 base and J 2 bases, leaving 12 bases between the germline ends. CDR3 in DNA: TGTGCCAGCAGCTTAGGGGCAGGGTTAGGCAATCAGCCCCAGCATTTT. Amino acids: CASSLGAGLGNQPQHF.

The chain recombines TRBV4-1 with TRBJ2-3; D may correspond to TRBD1 or TRBD2 (5 bases each). The CDR3 loop spans 16 amino acids. Germline V lookup: CDR1 MGHRA, CDR2 YSYEKL. V was pared by 3 bases and J by 8 bases, with 21 bases between. CDR3 protein: CASSHPGQDGTGTQYF. The CDR3 nucleotides are TGCGCCAGCAGCCACCCGGGCCAAGATGGGACGGGTACGCAGTATTTT.